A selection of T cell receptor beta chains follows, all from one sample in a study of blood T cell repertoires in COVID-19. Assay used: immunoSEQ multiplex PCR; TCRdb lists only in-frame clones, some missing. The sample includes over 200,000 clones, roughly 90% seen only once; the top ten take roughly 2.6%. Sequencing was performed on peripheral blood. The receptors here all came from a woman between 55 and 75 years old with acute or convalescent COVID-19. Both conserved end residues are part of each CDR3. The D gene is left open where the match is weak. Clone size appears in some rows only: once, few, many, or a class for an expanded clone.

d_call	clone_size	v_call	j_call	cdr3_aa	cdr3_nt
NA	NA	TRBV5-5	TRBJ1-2	CASSPGGANYGYTF	TGTGCCAGCAGCCCGGGTGGGGCAAACTATGGCTACACCTTC
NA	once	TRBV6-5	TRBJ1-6	CATFTGFGSPLHF	TGTGCCACCTTCACAGGGTTTGGGTCACCCCTCCACTTT
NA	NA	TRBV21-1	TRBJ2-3	CASYRQRDSNLWPHTQYF	TGTGCCAGCTACCGCCAAAGGGACAGTAATCTTTGGCCGCATACGCAGTATTTT
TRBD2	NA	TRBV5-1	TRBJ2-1	CASRYSGVNSYNEQFF	TGCGCCAGCAGATACAGCGGGGTTAACTCCTACAATGAGCAGTTCTTC
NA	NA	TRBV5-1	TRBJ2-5	CASSSISGVETQYF	TGCGCCAGCAGCTCCATCTCGGGGGTGGAGACCCAGTACTTC
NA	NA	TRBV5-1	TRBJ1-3	CASSLWDTGSGNTIYF	TGCGCCAGCAGCTTGTGGGACACCGGCTCTGGAAACACCATATATTTT
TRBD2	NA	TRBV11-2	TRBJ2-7	CASSLESTGLFSGRKYF	TGTGCCAGCAGCTTAGAGTCAACGGGGCTCTTTAGCGGGAGGAAGTACTTC
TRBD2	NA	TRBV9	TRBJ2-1	CASSVTSGLYNEQFF	TGTGCCAGCAGCGTTACTAGCGGCCTATACAATGAGCAGTTCTTC
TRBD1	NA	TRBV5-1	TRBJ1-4	CASSPTGAVNEKLFF	TGCGCCAGCAGCCCGACAGGGGCAGTGAATGAAAAACTGTTTTTT
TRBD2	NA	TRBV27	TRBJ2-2	CASTRAGGPTGELFF	TGTGCCAGCACGAGAGCGGGGGGGCCCACCGGGGAGCTGTTTTTT
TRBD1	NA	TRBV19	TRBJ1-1	CASSLAGQGMNTEAFF	TGTGCCAGTAGTCTGGCGGGACAGGGGATGAACACTGAAGCTTTCTTT
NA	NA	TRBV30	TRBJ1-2	CAWSVGSSADYGYTF	TGTGCCTGGAGTGTGGGTTCGTCGGCGGACTATGGCTACACCTTC
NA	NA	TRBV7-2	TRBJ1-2	CASSLGSGIVTEGYTF	TGTGCCAGCAGCTTAGGGTCAGGGATCGTAACGGAAGGCTACACCTTC
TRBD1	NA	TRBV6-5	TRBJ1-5	CASSRQGGNQPQHF	TGTGCCAGCAGTCGACAGGGAGGCAATCAGCCCCAGCATTTT
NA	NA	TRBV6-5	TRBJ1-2	CASSSRGLYGYTF	TGTGCCAGCAGTTCCCGGGGTCTCTATGGCTACACCTTC
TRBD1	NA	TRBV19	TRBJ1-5	CASRAGTAQQPQHF	TGTGCCAGTAGGGCCGGGACAGCTCAACAGCCCCAGCATTTT
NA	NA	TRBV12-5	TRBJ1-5	CASGLGSGNQPQHF	TGTGCTAGTGGTTTGGGTTCAGGGAATCAGCCCCAGCATTTT
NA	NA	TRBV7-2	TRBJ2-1	CASSSPPSSNEQFF	TGTGCCAGCAGCTCCCCGCCCTCTAGTAATGAGCAGTTCTTC
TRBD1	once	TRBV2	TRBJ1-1	CASKTGAYTEAFF	TGTGCCAGCAAGACAGGGGCGTACACTGAAGCTTTCTTT
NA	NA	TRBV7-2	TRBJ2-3	CASSFPGAPDTQYF	TGTGCCAGCAGCTTTCCTGGGGCGCCGGATACGCAGTATTTT
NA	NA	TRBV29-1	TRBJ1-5	CSVRDNSNQPQHF	TGCAGCGTGCGGGATAATAGCAATCAGCCCCAGCATTTT
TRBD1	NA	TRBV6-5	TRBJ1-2	CASRPGQGAGGYTF	TGTGCCAGCAGGCCGGGACAGGGGGCTGGTGGCTACACCTTC
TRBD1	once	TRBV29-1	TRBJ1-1	CSVEGQVHIEAFF	TGCAGCGTAGAAGGACAGGTTCACATTGAAGCTTTCTTT
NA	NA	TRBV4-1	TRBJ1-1	CASSQDTSSFGNTEAFF	TGCGCCAGCAGCCAAGATACGTCGAGTTTTGGTAACACTGAAGCTTTCTTT
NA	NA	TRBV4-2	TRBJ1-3	CASTSGSTGNTIYF	TGTGCCAGCACCTCAGGGTCGACTGGAAACACCATATATTTT
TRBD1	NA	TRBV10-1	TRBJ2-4	CASSESKGARELAKNIQYF	TGCGCCAGCAGTGAGTCTAAGGGGGCCAGGGAACTAGCCAAAAACATTCAGTACTTC
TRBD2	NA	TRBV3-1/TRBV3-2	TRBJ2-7	CASSQSGTRDYEQYF	TGTGCCAGCAGCCAATCCGGGACTAGAGACTACGAGCAGTACTTC
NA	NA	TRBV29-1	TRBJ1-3	CSVEPTDGNTIYF	TGCAGCGTTGAACCGACAGATGGAAACACCATATATTTT
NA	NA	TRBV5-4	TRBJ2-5	CASSWDGRWETQYF	TGTGCCAGCAGCTGGGACGGGAGATGGGAGACCCAGTACTTC
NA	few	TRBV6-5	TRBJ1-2	CASSPTLSVNYGYTF	TGTGCCAGCAGCCCCACCCTCTCAGTTAACTATGGCTACACCTTC
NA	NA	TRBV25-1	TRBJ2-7	CASSGGYEQYF	TGTGCCAGCAGTGGAGGATACGAGCAGTACTTC
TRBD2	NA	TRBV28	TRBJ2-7	CASSSPGLAGFEQYF	TGTGCCAGCAGTAGTCCGGGACTAGCGGGTTTCGAGCAGTACTTC
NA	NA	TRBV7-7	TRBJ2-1	CASSLAASAYNEQFF	TGTGCTAGCAGCTTAGCAGCTAGCGCGTACAATGAGCAGTTCTTC
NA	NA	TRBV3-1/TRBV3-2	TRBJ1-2	CASSLETTRYGYTF	TGTGCCAGCAGCCTGGAAACCACTAGGTATGGCTACACCTTC
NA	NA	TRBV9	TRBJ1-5	CASSPQGTHNQPQHF	TGTGCCAGCAGCCCCCAGGGGACCCATAATCAGCCCCAGCATTTT
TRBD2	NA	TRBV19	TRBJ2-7	CASSISGGAAYEQYF	TGTGCCAGTAGTATCAGCGGGGGGGCGGCCTACGAGCAGTACTTC
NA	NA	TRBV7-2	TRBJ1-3	CASSGGIFSGNTIYF	TGTGCCAGCAGCGGGGGGATTTTCTCTGGAAACACCATATATTTT
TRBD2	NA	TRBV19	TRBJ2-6	CASSIVGTSRSGANVLTF	TGTGCCAGTAGTATAGTTGGGACTAGTCGCTCTGGGGCCAACGTCCTGACTTTC
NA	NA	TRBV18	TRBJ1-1	CASSRVHPPGLNTEAFF	TGTGCCAGCTCACGAGTCCACCCGCCCGGGTTGAACACTGAAGCTTTCTTT
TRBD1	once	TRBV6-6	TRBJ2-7	CASSLTGLAGTGGFYEQYF	TGTGCCAGCAGCTTGACGGGCTTGGCGGGGACAGGGGGCTTCTACGAGCAGTACTTC
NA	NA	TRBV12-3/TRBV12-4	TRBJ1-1	CASSWGGNTEAFF	TGTGCCAGCAGCTGGGGGGGGAACACTGAAGCTTTCTTT
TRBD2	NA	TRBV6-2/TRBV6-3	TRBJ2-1	CASSFSGSLEQFF	TGTGCCAGCAGTTTTAGCGGGAGCCTGGAGCAGTTCTTC
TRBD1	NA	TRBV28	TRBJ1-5	CASSLRVRQGGQPQHF	TGTGCCAGCAGTTTAAGAGTTAGACAGGGGGGTCAGCCCCAGCATTTT
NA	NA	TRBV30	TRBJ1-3	CAWGEQTVKHTIYF	TGTGCCTGGGGAGAACAGACAGTTAAGCACACCATATATTTT
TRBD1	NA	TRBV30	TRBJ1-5	CAWQVKAGTGGGQPQHF	TGTGCCTGGCAAGTTAAGGCGGGAACAGGGGGCGGGCAGCCCCAGCATTTT
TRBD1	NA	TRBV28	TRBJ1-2	CASSPVTKTGTGNYGYTF	TGTGCCAGCAGTCCCGTTACCAAAACCGGGACAGGGAACTATGGCTACACCTTC
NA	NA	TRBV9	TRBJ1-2	CASSPTGQGSYGYTF	TGTGCCAGCAGCCCGACGGGGCAGGGGTCCTATGGCTACACCTTC
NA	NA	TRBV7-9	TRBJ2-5	CASSLGQVRETQYF	TGTGCCAGCAGCTTAGGTCAGGTTCGCGAGACCCAGTACTTC
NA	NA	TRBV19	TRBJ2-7	CASSISGSGSYEQYF	TGTGCCAGTAGTATTTCCGGGAGTGGGTCCTACGAGCAGTACTTC
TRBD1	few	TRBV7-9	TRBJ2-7	CASSSRTGGYYEQYF	TGTGCCAGCAGCTCAAGGACAGGTGGATACTACGAGCAGTACTTC
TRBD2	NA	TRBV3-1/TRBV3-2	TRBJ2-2	CASSGALAGANTGELFF	TGTGCCAGCAGCGGGGCACTAGCGGGAGCGAACACCGGGGAGCTGTTTTTT
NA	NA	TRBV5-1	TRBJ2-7	CASEQGHSGGEQYF	TGCGCCAGTGAACAGGGACACTCGGGGGGCGAGCAGTACTTC